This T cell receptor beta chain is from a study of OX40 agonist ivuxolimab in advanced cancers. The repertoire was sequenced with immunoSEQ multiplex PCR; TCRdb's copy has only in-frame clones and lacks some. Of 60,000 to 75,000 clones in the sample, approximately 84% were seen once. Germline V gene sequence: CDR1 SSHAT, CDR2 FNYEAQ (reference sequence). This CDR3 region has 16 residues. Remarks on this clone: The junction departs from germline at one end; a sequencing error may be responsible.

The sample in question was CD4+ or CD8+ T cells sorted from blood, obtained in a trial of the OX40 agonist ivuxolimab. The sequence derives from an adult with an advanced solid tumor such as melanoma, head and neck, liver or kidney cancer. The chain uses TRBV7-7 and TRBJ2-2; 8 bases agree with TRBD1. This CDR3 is CASSLALQGAGGELFF. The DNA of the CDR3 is TGTGCTAGCAGCTTAGCGCTTCAGGGGGCTGGCGGGGAGCTGTTTTTT. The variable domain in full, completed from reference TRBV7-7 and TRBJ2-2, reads GAGVSQSPRYKVTKRGQDVTLRCDPISSHATLYWYQQALGQGPEFLTYFNYEAQPDKSGLPSDRFSAERPEGSISTLTIQRTEQRDSAMYRCASSLALQGAGGELFFGEGSRLTVL.